The next 2 T cell receptor beta chains were all read from a single sample in a study of read filtering for tumor transcriptome and immune sequencing. This library used roughly 400 ng RNA and molecular barcoded adaptors spanning alpha/delta and beta/gamma chains. MiXCR, run by TCRdb on the reads, gives a single entry per CDR3 protein. Among 100,000 to 150,000 distinct CDR3 sequences, around 13% were seen once, and the ten largest hold around 8.3%. The sequencing sample was made of a population of CD138-negative cells sorted from bone marrow. The source is a donor over 35 with multiple myeloma.

This clonotype has ten or more counts. CDR3 in amino acids: CASSGPMNTEAFF. CDR3 coding DNA: TGCGCCAGCAGTGGACCTATGAACACTGAAGCTTTCTTT. The rearrangement uses TRBV10-1 and TRBJ1-1; D is undetermined. Germline lookup yields CDR1 WNHNN and CDR2 SYGVQD (reference sequence). The V gene lost 4 bases and the J gene lost 0 bases, with 6 bases spanning the gap. The CDR3 totals 13 residues.

This clonotype was picked up many times. This sequence joins TRBV7-9 and TRBJ1-4; TRBD1 aligns across 12 bases. CDR1 and CDR2 (germline): SEHNR, FQNEAQ (reference sequence). J lost 0 bases, V lost 5 bases, and 10 bases had no gene match. CDR3 length: 19 residues. The CDR3: CASSLMDRDRGPTNEKLFF. CDR3 sequence (DNA): TGTGCCAGCAGCCTAATGGACCGGGACAGGGGGCCAACTAATGAAAAACTGTTTTTT.